The subject of this entry is one T cell receptor (beta chain). Reverse transcribing all isolated RNA meant expressed TCRB transcripts were sequenced. The data were produced by immunoSEQ multiplex PCR, yet TCRdb's version contains in-frame clones alone and is incomplete. The table records around 240,000 clones, 68% of them present only once. V gave up 1 base and J gave up 5 bases, with 14 bases separating them. The CDR3 spans 15 residues. Germline CDR1 and CDR2: SGHTA and FQGNSA. These data are taken from a study of beta chain features in type 1 diabetes. Sequenced sample: naive CD4+ T cells from blood. V usage is TRBV7-2 and J usage is TRBJ2-5, with D perhaps matching TRBD1 (5 bases). This clonotype was obtained from a man aged 30-40 years in good health. CDR3 residues: CASSLDGREAETQYF. DNA of the CDR3: TGTGCCAGCAGCTTAGATGGCAGGGAAGCGGAGACCCAGTACTTC.